This TCR beta chain was identified in a study of blood T cell repertoires in COVID-19. Sequenced by immunoSEQ multiplex PCR; TCRdb stores in-frame clones only, minus some. The table shows approximately 220,000 clones, with around 90% occurring only once. CDR1 MNHEY and CDR2 SVGEGT come from the germline V gene. Trimming took off 6 bases at V and 4 bases at J, with 13 bases between the two ends. The length of the CDR3 is 14 residues. Clinical history reported by participants formed the basis on which cohorts were assigned. Sequenced: PBMCs or T cells enriched from blood (not recorded which). This TCR was recovered from a woman aged 30 to 39 who had recovered from COVID-19. This chain connects TRBV6-2 or TRBV6-3 to TRBJ2-1; D call uncertain. In nucleotides, the CDR3 is TGTGCCAGCAGCTTCCCCCAGGAATACAATGAGCAGTTCTTC. Translated, it gives CASSFPQEYNEQFF.